The 12 T cell receptor beta chains presented below share a single source sample, sequenced in a study of beta chain features in type 1 diabetes listed by TCRdb under 2018. Study-wide findings and limitations: In all four CD4+ subsets, TCRB CDR3 length was moderately but significantly shorter in type 1 diabetes patients.

These receptors have no known antigen. The library relied on the immunoSEQ multiplex PCR assay. The High Capacity cDNA Reverse Transcription Kit was used to reverse transcribe all of the isolated RNA, meaning that expressed TCRB transcripts were what got sequenced. TCRdb took over this immuneACCESS table, retaining in-frame rearrangements with V and J assigned. Such tables are incomplete; in checked studies, under half of the missing clones stem from an unresolved V gene, and the remainder is unexplained. The sample records 55,000 to 80,000 clones, roughly 49% of which are singletons. 0.7% of the sample comes from the top ten. What was sequenced was central memory CD4+ T cells from blood. These receptors were obtained from a man aged 25-40 years with type 1 diabetes.

V is TRBV6-5 and J is TRBJ1-6; D remains ambiguous. Germline assignment: CDR1 MNHEY and CDR2 SVGAGI. The CDR3 consists of 15 residues. V was cut by 2 bases and J by 2 bases, with 7 bases left in between. CDR3 sequence (DNA): TGTGCCAGCAGTTACCGCGCAACCTATAATTCACCCCTCCACTTT. Its translation: CASSYRATYNSPLHF.

This clone has only a few counts. CDR3 sequence reads: CASSPPSSPDTQYF. As DNA, the CDR3 is TGTGCCAGCTCACCACCGTCTTCTCCAGATACGCAGTATTTT. V usage is TRBV18 and J usage is TRBJ2-3, with D hard to call. V was trimmed by 0 bases and J by 4 bases, leaving 8 bases between them. Germline V gene sequence: CDR1 KGHSH, CDR2 LQKENI. The CDR3 is made up of 14 amino acids.

DNA for the CDR3: TGTGCCGCGACTGTAGGCCAAGAGACCCAGTACTTC. Amino acids: CAATVGQETQYF. V usage is TRBV6-1 and J usage is TRBJ2-5; no firm D call. There are 12 residues in the CDR3. Germline V gene lookup returns CDR1 MNHNS and CDR2 SASEGT. The ends were cut back, 11 bases at V and 1 base at J, with 11 bases in the middle.

The V call is TRBV7-2, the J call TRBJ1-5; a weak D match, TRBD1 (5 bases). V was cut by 1 base and J by 7 bases, with 17 bases left in between. In germline, CDR1 is SGHTA, CDR2 FQGNSA. The CDR3 totals 16 residues. The DNA of the CDR3 is TGTGCCAGCAGCTTAGTAGGAGGGCAGGGTCCGCAGCCCCAGCATTTT. Amino acids: CASSLVGGQGPQPQHF. Combining the CDR3 with reference TRBV7-2 and TRBJ1-5 gives the whole variable domain GAGVSQSPSNKVTEKGKDVELRCDPISGHTALYWYRQSLGQGLEFLIYFQGNSAPDKSGLPSDRFSAERTGGSVSTLTIQRTQQEDSAVYLCASSLVGGQGPQPQHFGDGTRLSIL.

This clone was counted a few times. The genes are TRBV29-1 and TRBJ1-5; D unresolved. CDR1 SQVTM and CDR2 ANQGSEA come from the germline V gene. The V gene lost 0 bases and the J gene lost 3 bases, with 12 bases spanning the gap. This CDR3 has 15 residues. CDR3 DNA sequence: TGCAGCGTTGAAGAAGATGGCACGATCAATCAGCCCCAGCATTTT. It codes for CSVEEDGTINQPQHF.

This clone was counted a few times. The chain joins TRBV7-2 to TRBJ1-1, with D unclear. CDR3 length equals 12 residues. Trimming removed 3 bases from V and 9 bases from J, with 11 bases in between. Germline V CDR1 and CDR2: SGHTA, FQGNSA. For the CDR3, the DNA is TGTGCCAGCAGCTTCCGGGAGAGACAAGCTTTCTTT. Its protein is CASSFRERQAFF.

This chain links TRBV10-1 with TRBJ1-2; possibly TRBD1 for D (6 bases). Trimming shortened V by 6 bases and J by 2 bases, and 13 bases separated the two germline ends. This CDR3 comprises 14 residues. Germline assignment: CDR1 WNHNN and CDR2 SYGVQD (reference sequence). CDR3 residues: CASSPQGSNYGYTF. CDR3 nucleotides: TGCGCCAGCAGCCCACAGGGATCAAACTATGGCTACACCTTC.

This sequence joins TRBV5-1 and TRBJ2-1; TRBD1 might be the D (6 bases). The germline V and J ends were trimmed by 2 bases and 7 bases, with 16 bases remaining between them. The CDR3 loop spans 15 amino acids. Germline values: CDR1 SGHRS, CDR2 YFSETQ. The CDR3 sequence is CASSLQGSEGNEQFF. CDR3 in DNA: TGCGCCAGCAGCTTACAGGGAAGCGAAGGGAATGAGCAGTTCTTC.

A few counts support this clone. The chain recombines TRBV10-3 with TRBJ2-2; 14 bases line up with TRBD2. Germline V gene sequence: CDR1 ENHRY, CDR2 SYGVKD. V shed 10 bases, J shed 5 bases, and the junction held 9 bases outside the gene matches. This CDR3 region has 16 residues. The CDR3 nucleotides are TGTGCCACCCATGGGACTAGCGGGAGAGGAACCGGGGAGCTGTTTTTT. Translation: CATHGTSGRGTGELFF.

In its sample, this clone was seen a few times. J is TRBJ2-3 and V is TRBV9; D might be TRBD2 (6 bases). Germline V gene lookup returns CDR1 SGDLS and CDR2 YYNGEE. This CDR3 contains 14 residues. The V end lost 3 bases, the J end lost 4 bases, and 12 bases lay between the germline ends. The CDR3 nucleotides read TGTGCCAGCAGCGCCCGTCCTAGCGCAGATACGCAGTATTTT. This translates into CASSARPSADTQYF.

The V and J genes are TRBV6-5 and TRBJ2-2; D is possibly TRBD1 (5 bases). Looked up from germline, CDR1 is MNHEY and CDR2 is SVGAGI. The CDR3 sequence is 15 residues long. V was pared by 6 bases and J by 0 bases, with 11 bases between. The CDR3, as DNA: TGTGCCAGCAGCAGGGCAGGGTCGAACACCGGGGAGCTGTTTTTT. Its translation is CASSRAGSNTGELFF.

The J gene is TRBJ2-3, the V gene TRBV10-3, with 8 bases that match TRBD1. Trimming at V came to 6 bases and at J to 5 bases, leaving 10 bases not matched to a gene. This CDR3 contains 15 residues. CDR1 is ENHRY, CDR2 SYGVKD, per germline. As DNA, the CDR3 is TGTGCCATCAGGAAGACAGGGGATGAGGTAGATACGCAGTATTTT. Translated: CAIRKTGDEVDTQYF.